Below are 26 T cell receptor beta chains sequenced from a single sample in a study of cytomegalovirus exposure and HLA in healthy donors. Generated by immunoSEQ multiplex PCR, the TCRdb table keeps only in-frame clones and is missing some. The sample records about 130,000 clones, around 90% being singletons. The sample was PBMCs. The receptors come from a woman in her late teens or twenties in good health and CMV-seronegative.

The gene calls are TRBV5-6 and TRBJ1-5; no reliable D call. Trimming took 0 bases from V and 2 from J, leaving 9 bases between them. There are 15 residues in the CDR3. Germline V CDR1 and CDR2: SGHDT, YYEEEE. The CDR3 is CASSLGPGGNQPQHF. CDR3 nucleotide sequence: TGTGCCAGCAGCTTGGGGCCAGGCGGCAATCAGCCCCAGCATTTT.

The chain links TRBV28 to TRBJ2-7, with TRBD2 identical over 9 bases. V lost 5 bases to trimming and J lost 4 bases; unmatched junction nucleotides: 12. Germline values: CDR1 MDHEN, CDR2 SYDVKM. The CDR3 consists of 16 residues. The CDR3: CASSLPLREGQYEQYF. The CDR3 DNA reads as TGTGCCAGCAGTCTCCCCCTGCGGGAGGGCCAGTACGAGCAGTACTTC.

The chain is built from TRBV7-9 and TRBJ2-1; 8 nucleotides align to TRBD2. This CDR3 has 15 amino acids. The V segment lost 5 bases and the J segment 0 bases; nucleotides outside the gene matches: 3. Germline V gene sequence: CDR1 SEHNR, CDR2 FQNEAQ (reference sequence). CDR3 sequence (DNA): TGTGCCAGCAGCACTAGCGGTAGCTCCTACAATGAGCAGTTCTTC. Its translation is CASSTSGSSYNEQFF.

The chain links TRBV10-3 to TRBJ2-3; D uncertain. The germline V gene has CDR1 ENHRY and CDR2 SYGVKD. The CDR3 spans 15 residues. The V and J ends lost 0 bases and 1 base respectively, with 8 bases between them. CDR3 loop: CAISESLSRTDTQYF. DNA of the CDR3: TGTGCCATCAGTGAGTCGCTCAGTCGCACAGATACGCAGTATTTT.

J is TRBJ2-7 and V is TRBV7-8; TRBD2 agrees at 16 bases. With 1 base clipped from V and 6 bases from J, the junction kept 6 bases outside the gene matches. This CDR3 region has 17 residues. The germline gives CDR1 SGHVS, CDR2 FQNEAQ. CDR3 nucleotide sequence: TGTGCCAGCAGCTTAGTCGGGACTAGCGGGAGGGCCGGCGAGCAGTACTTC. As protein: CASSLVGTSGRAGEQYF.

J is TRBJ2-7 and V is TRBV4-1; tentative D call: TRBD2 (5 bases). Trimming removed 0 bases from V and 0 bases from J, with 15 bases in between. The CDR3 is 17 amino acids. The germline V gene encodes CDR1 MGHRA and CDR2 YSYEKL. CDR3 residues: CASSQDSPEAYSYEQYF. CDR3 coding DNA: TGCGCCAGCAGCCAAGATAGTCCGGAGGCGTACTCCTACGAGCAGTACTTC.

The chain is built from TRBV9 and TRBJ1-1; the D gene is possibly TRBD1 (6 bases). Germline V CDR1 and CDR2: SGDLS, YYNGEE. V lost 3 bases to trimming and J lost 5 bases, with 14 bases between them. The CDR3 is 14 residues long. In DNA form, the CDR3 reads TGTGCCAGCAGCGGTACAGGGTCCCTGACTGAAGCTTTCTTT. This encodes CASSGTGSLTEAFF. Full variable domain (rest looked up from reference TRBV9 and TRBJ1-1): DSGVTQTPKHLITATGQRVTLRCSPRSGDLSVYWYQQSLDQGLQFLIQYYNGEERAKGNILERFSAQQFPDLHSELNLSSLELGDSALYFCASSGTGSLTEAFFGQGTRLTVV.

The chain links TRBV20-1 to TRBJ2-1, with unresolved D. The CDR3 runs 11 residues. V shed 5 bases and J shed 7 bases, with 9 bases lying between them. Germline V CDR1 and CDR2: DFQATT, SNEGSKA (reference sequence). This chain's CDR3 is CSASSANEQFF. CDR3 in DNA: TGCAGTGCTTCGAGTGCGAATGAGCAGTTCTTC.

The J gene is TRBJ2-1, the V gene TRBV6-4; 7 nucleotides agree with TRBD2. The CDR3 totals 14 residues. Germline lookup yields CDR1 MRHNA and CDR2 SNTAGT. J gave up 5 bases and V 5 bases, and 6 bases lay outside the gene matches. The CDR3 nucleotides are TGTGCCAGCAGTATCCTAGCGGATAACAATGAGCAGTTCTTC. Protein sequence: CASSILADNNEQFF.

The chain combines TRBV11-2 with TRBJ2-7; 11 nucleotides agree with TRBD1. The V and J ends lost 3 bases and 9 bases, in that order; junction bases with no gene match: 13. Looked up from germline, CDR1 is SGHAT and CDR2 is FQNNGV. The CDR3 is made up of 16 amino acids. The DNA for the CDR3 is TGTGCCAGCAGCTTCTTCAGGGACAGGGGGTTCATAGCGCAGTACTTC. This gives the protein CASSFFRDRGFIAQYF.

The rearrangement links TRBV6-6 to TRBJ2-7, with a weak D call TRBD2 (5 bases). V dropped 7 bases and J dropped 3 bases, with 13 bases sitting between them. The CDR3 contains 13 residues. Germline lookup yields CDR1 MNHNY and CDR2 SVGAGI (reference sequence). This CDR3 reads CASNDVGSYEQYF. CDR3 DNA sequence: TGTGCCAGCAACGACGTGGGGAGCTACGAGCAGTACTTC.

V is TRBV18 and J is TRBJ2-1; D ambiguous. The CDR3 consists of 14 residues. The V and J ends lost 3 bases and 4 bases respectively, with 10 bases between them. From germline, CDR1 is KGHSH and CDR2 LQKENI. This CDR3 is CASSPSTRYNEQFF. The CDR3, as DNA: TGTGCCAGCTCACCCTCGACAAGGTACAATGAGCAGTTCTTC.

This clone has a single count. The chain carries TRBV5-1 and TRBJ2-5, with D uncertain. CDR3 size: 14 residues. Germline V lookup: CDR1 SGHRS, CDR2 YFSETQ. V lost 1 base and J lost 4, with 11 bases in between. CDR3 sequence: CASSLTPARETQYF. CDR3 in DNA: TGCGCCAGCAGCTTGACCCCAGCGAGAGAGACCCAGTACTTC.

The chain couples TRBV5-6 to TRBJ2-7; perhaps TRBD1 as D (6 bases). Germline CDR1 is SGHDT and CDR2 is YYEEEE. The CDR3 sequence is 14 residues long. V was cut by 0 bases and J by 4 bases, with 11 bases left in between. The CDR3 is CASSLAGVGYEQYF. DNA of the CDR3: TGTGCCAGCAGCTTGGCAGGGGTGGGATACGAGCAGTACTTC.

The rearrangement links TRBV19 to TRBJ2-7; D unclear. V lost 3 bases and J lost 2, with 14 bases in between. CDR3 size: 15 residues. Germline V gives CDR1 LNHDA, CDR2 SQIVND (reference sequence). The CDR3 DNA is TGTGCCAGTAGTATTCGGAGACGACTGACCTACGAGCAGTACTTC. This gives the protein CASSIRRRLTYEQYF.

V usage is TRBV2 and J usage is TRBJ2-3, with D tentatively TRBD1 (6 bases). V shed 2 bases and J shed 2 bases, with 11 bases lying between them. CDR1 is SNHLY, CDR2 FYNNEI, per germline. This CDR3 has 15 amino acids. DNA of the CDR3: TGTGCCAGCAGTGAATCTAGGGGGTACACAGATACGCAGTATTTT. Encoded protein: CASSESRGYTDTQYF.

The chain is built from TRBV6-1 and TRBJ2-5; 8 nucleotides align to TRBD2. Germline V gene lookup returns CDR1 MNHNS and CDR2 SASEGT. J gave up 5 bases and V 10 bases, and 15 bases lay outside the gene matches. The length of the CDR3 is 15 residues. The CDR3 DNA reads TGTGCCACTTTGCGGGGCAGGGGACTAGGGGAGACCCAGTACTTC. Its protein product is CATLRGRGLGETQYF.

This clone is a singleton in its sample. CDR3 DNA sequence: TGTGCCAGCAGTGTGAGGGAGGCCTACGAGCAGTACTTC. Translated, it gives CASSVREAYEQYF. The chain couples TRBV6-1 to TRBJ2-7, with D perhaps TRBD2 (6 bases). Germline V gives CDR1 MNHNS, CDR2 SASEGT. The CDR3 runs to 13 residues. V lost 4 bases, J lost 2 bases, and 9 bases lay in between.

The chain uses TRBV16 and TRBJ1-3; maybe TRBD1 (6 bases). The CDR3 spans 15 residues. The germline V gene encodes CDR1 KGHSY and CDR2 FQNENV. Trimming shortened V by 5 bases and J by 0 bases, and 11 bases separated the two germline ends. For the CDR3, the DNA is TGTGCCAGCAGCGATGGGACATTCTCTGGAAACACCATATATTTT. This translates into CASSDGTFSGNTIYF.

This chain's CDR3 is CAVRLRGGDTQYF. CDR3 DNA: TGTGCCGTTAGATTGAGGGGGGGGGATACGCAGTATTTT. The V call is TRBV28, the J call TRBJ2-3; a weak D match, TRBD2 (7 bases). The CDR3 extends over 13 amino acids. Trimming removed 11 bases at V and 6 bases at J, with 18 bases between. In germline, CDR1 is MDHEN, CDR2 SYDVKM.

The genes are TRBV6-1 and TRBJ2-3; a possible D gene is TRBD2 (7 bases). Germline V CDR1 and CDR2: MNHNS, SASEGT. Trimming stripped 0 bases from V and 4 bases from J, with 11 bases between. The CDR3 extends over 15 amino acids. The CDR3, as DNA: TGTGCCAGCAGTGAAGCGGGAGGGGGAGCAGATACGCAGTATTTT. Its protein is CASSEAGGGADTQYF.

The rearrangement uses TRBV7-9 and TRBJ2-1; 15 bases line up with TRBD2. The CDR3 extends over 19 amino acids. Germline V gene lookup returns CDR1 SEHNR and CDR2 FQNEAQ (reference sequence). With 4 bases clipped from V and 2 bases from J, the junction kept 9 bases outside the gene matches. The DNA of the CDR3 is TGTGCCAGCAGCTGGACGGGACTAGCGGGAGGCCGACCCTACAATGAGCAGTTCTTC. Translation: CASSWTGLAGGRPYNEQFF.

The V call is TRBV2, the J call TRBJ2-7; maybe TRBD2 (5 bases). Trimming pared 6 bases from V and 3 bases from J, leaving 12 bases between. The CDR3 runs to 13 residues. CDR1 is SNHLY, CDR2 FYNNEI, per germline. The CDR3 coding sequence is TGTGCCAGCAGGGAGAGGGAAAGCTACGAGCAGTACTTC. It is translated as CASRERESYEQYF.

V is TRBV19 and J is TRBJ1-2, with TRBD1 identical over 8 bases. The J segment lost 4 bases and the V segment lost 3 bases, leaving 4 bases of the junction unmatched. The CDR3 runs to 14 residues. Germline V gene data show CDR1 as LNHDA and CDR2 as SQIVND (reference sequence). The CDR3 loop reads CASSMGTGVYGYTF. The CDR3 bases are TGTGCCAGTAGTATGGGGACAGGAGTCTATGGCTACACCTTC.

This chain links TRBV2 with TRBJ2-7; the D gene is possibly TRBD2 (6 bases). The CDR3 contains 13 residues. The V gene's germline CDR1 is SNHLY and CDR2 FYNNEI. V lost 6 bases, J lost 3 bases, and 12 bases lay in between. The CDR3 coding sequence is TGTGCCAGCAGAGCTGCTAGCGACTACGAGCAGTACTTC. It codes for CASRAASDYEQYF. The full variable domain, completed using reference TRBV2 and TRBJ2-7, is EPEVTQTPSHQVTQMGQEVILRCVPISNHLYFYWYRQILGQKVEFLVSFYNNEISEKSEIFDDQFSVERPDGSNFTLKIRSTKLEDSAMYFCASRAASDYEQYFGPGTRLTVT.

CDR3 DNA sequence: TGTGCCAGCAGTGGAGGACCGGGATCCCAGCCCCAGCATTTT. Amino acid sequence: CASSGGPGSQPQHF. This chain links TRBV2 with TRBJ1-5; D gene ambiguous. V was clipped by 4 bases and J by 7 bases, with 14 bases between them. Germline V lookup: CDR1 SNHLY, CDR2 FYNNEI. The CDR3 has 14 residues.